Following are 5 T cell receptor beta chains from one sample sequenced in a study of blood T cell repertoires in COVID-19. Repertoires were generated with immunoSEQ multiplex PCR, while TCRdb's copy carries only in-frame clones and drops some. The sample lists tens of thousands of clones, about 90% occurring once. The sample consisted of peripheral blood. These receptors originate from a man in his fifties or sixties with active or convalescent COVID-19.

The chain carries TRBV10-3 and TRBJ2-6; TRBD2 agrees at 12 bases. Per the germline V gene, CDR1 is ENHRY and CDR2 is SYGVKD. V shed 11 bases and J 4 bases; nucleotides not matched to a gene: 9. The CDR3 is made up of 16 amino acids. The CDR3 is CAVASGGAGGANVLTF. As DNA, the CDR3 is TGTGCCGTAGCTAGCGGGGGGGCCGGAGGGGCCAACGTCCTGACTTTC.

As regards this clone: One end of the junction fails to match germline, which may point to a read error. The V and J genes are TRBV10-3 and TRBJ1-4; 11 bases are a match to TRBD1. CDR1 is ENHRY and CDR2 is SYGVKD in the germline V gene. The CDR3 is made up of 15 amino acids. CDR3 sequence: CATRDRGATNEKLFF. The CDR3 DNA reads as TGTGCCACTCGGGACAGGGGGGCAACCAATGAAAAACTGTTTTTT.

This rearrangement joins TRBV2 to TRBJ2-7, with D possibly being TRBD1 (5 bases). With 3 bases removed from V and 2 bases from J, the gap between germline ends came to 8 bases. Germline assignment: CDR1 SNHLY and CDR2 FYNNEI. The CDR3 sequence is 13 residues long. In DNA, the CDR3 is TGTGCCAGCAGTGACCAGGGCACCTACGAGCAGTACTTC. Translation gives CASSDQGTYEQYF.

The chain couples TRBV11-2 to TRBJ1-6, with D possibly TRBD1 on 5 matching bases. The CDR3 has 16 amino acids. V dropped 6 bases and J dropped 0 bases, with 12 bases sitting between them. Germline lookup yields CDR1 SGHAT and CDR2 FQNNGV. The DNA for the CDR3 is TGTGCCAGCAGAGGCGGAGGGGTCTCCTATAATTCACCCCTCCACTTT. Its translation: CASRGGGVSYNSPLHF.

V is TRBV2 and J is TRBJ1-4, with TRBD1 matching 9 bases. The CDR3 loop spans 15 amino acids. Looked up from germline, CDR1 is SNHLY and CDR2 is FYNNEI. V gave up 3 bases and J gave up 5 bases; unmatched junction bases: 4. The CDR3, as DNA: TGTGCCAGCAGTGATAGGGGACAGGGAAATGAAAAACTGTTTTTT. Its protein is CASSDRGQGNEKLFF. The complete variable domain, with remaining parts taken from reference TRBV2 and TRBJ1-4, reads EPEVTQTPSHQVTQMGQEVILRCVPISNHLYFYWYRQILGQKVEFLVSFYNNEISEKSEIFDDQFSVERPDGSNFTLKIRSTKLEDSAMYFCASSDRGQGNEKLFFGSGTQLSVL.